These 20 T cell receptor beta chains were all obtained from the same sample, sequenced in a study of cytomegalovirus exposure and HLA in healthy donors. Primers for the PCR totalled 60 Vbeta and 13 Jbeta. Some clones are missing from TCRdb's copy, which holds only in-frame ones; the method was immunoSEQ multiplex PCR. In the table there are fewer than 100,000 clones, around 82% of which are singletons. The sequencing sample was made of PBMCs. Receptors were obtained from a man in his forties in good health and CMV-seronegative.

V usage is TRBV7-8 and J usage is TRBJ2-1; TRBD1 matches 10 bases. CDR3 length: 18 amino acids. With V trimmed by 2 bases and J by 3 bases, 10 bases remained unmatched. Germline V gives CDR1 SGHVS, CDR2 FQNEAQ. For the CDR3, the DNA is TGTGCCAGCAGCTTACGACGAGCAAGGGACAGGGGCTACAATGAGCAGTTCTTC. It encodes CASSLRRARDRGYNEQFF.

The rearrangement uses TRBV4-2 and TRBJ2-5; 10 positions match TRBD2. Germline loops: CDR1 LGHNA, CDR2 YNFKEQ. Trimming cost V 0 bases and J 1 base; bases outside gene matches: 8. The CDR3 has 18 amino acids. The CDR3 loop reads CASSQDGGASGGQETQYF. The CDR3, as DNA: TGTGCCAGCAGCCAAGATGGAGGGGCTAGCGGGGGCCAAGAGACCCAGTACTTC.

The chain carries TRBV5-1 and TRBJ2-3; 10 positions match TRBD2. The germline gives CDR1 SGHRS, CDR2 YFSETQ. The CDR3 covers 14 residues. The junction had 5 bases not matched to a gene; V was cut back by 4 bases and J by 6 bases. The CDR3 DNA reads TGCGCCAGCAGCCTATTGACTAGCGGGGATACGCAGTATTTT. Translating gives CASSLLTSGDTQYF.

This clone appeared a single time. The chain couples TRBV9 to TRBJ2-1; 10 bases are a match to TRBD2. Germline values: CDR1 SGDLS, CDR2 YYNGEE. This CDR3 spans 15 amino acids. J was trimmed by 2 bases and V by 5 bases; bases with no gene match: 4. The CDR3 protein is CASSSGGPTYNEQFF. CDR3 nucleotides: TGTGCCAGCAGTAGCGGGGGGCCAACCTACAATGAGCAGTTCTTC.

The rearrangement links TRBV2 to TRBJ1-6, with 9 bases aligning to TRBD1. Per the germline V gene, CDR1 is SNHLY and CDR2 is FYNNEI. The V segment lost 6 bases and the J segment 7 bases; nucleotides outside the gene matches: 4. CDR3 length: 14 residues. The CDR3 region is CASSTGQGNSPLHF. CDR3 in DNA: TGTGCCAGCAGCACCGGACAGGGGAATTCACCCCTCCACTTT.

The rearrangement links TRBV6-6 to TRBJ2-1, with TRBD1 identical over 10 bases. Looked up from germline, CDR1 is MNHNY and CDR2 is SVGAGI (reference sequence). The CDR3 consists of 15 residues. The trim removed 6 bases at V and 9 bases at J, leaving 11 bases unmatched. CDR3 amino acids: CASSRAGTGVIEQFF. Written as DNA, the CDR3 is TGTGCCAGCAGCCGAGCCGGGACAGGGGTTATTGAGCAGTTCTTC.

This chain uses TRBV2 with TRBJ2-3; 7 nucleotides agree with TRBD2. The CDR3 is 15 amino acids. V shed 4 bases, J shed 0 bases, and the junction held 4 bases outside the gene matches. Germline CDR1 is SNHLY and CDR2 is FYNNEI. The CDR3 spells CASSANSGSTDTQYF. In nucleotides, the CDR3 is TGTGCCAGCAGTGCAAATAGCGGGAGCACAGATACGCAGTATTTT.

This clone was seen just once. The CDR3 sequence: CANSRVHEQYF. The DNA of the CDR3 is TGCGCCAACTCCCGGGTCCACGAGCAGTACTTC. The rearrangement links TRBV5-1 to TRBJ2-7, with no clear D. The germline V gene encodes CDR1 SGHRS and CDR2 YFSETQ. The CDR3 consists of 11 residues. Between the trimmed V and J ends, which lost 9 bases and 5 bases, there was a span of 12 bases.

The V and J genes are TRBV19 and TRBJ2-3, with 9 positions matching TRBD2. The V gene end was trimmed by 3 bases and the J gene end by 2 bases; junction bases not matched to a gene: 6. This CDR3 spans 16 amino acids. The germline V gene encodes CDR1 LNHDA and CDR2 SQIVND (reference sequence). The CDR3 sequence is CASSIRLAGNTDTQYF. DNA for the CDR3: TGTGCCAGTAGTATTAGGCTAGCGGGAAACACAGATACGCAGTATTTT.

The genes are TRBV29-1 and TRBJ1-1, with D possibly matching TRBD1 (6 bases). Germline V CDR1 and CDR2: SQVTM, ANQGSEA. The CDR3 covers 13 residues. V was clipped by 7 bases and J by 1 base, with 13 bases between them. CDR3 sequence: CSAHLQGNTEAFF. The CDR3 DNA sequence: TGCAGCGCCCACCTACAGGGGAACACTGAAGCTTTCTTT.

The CDR3 DNA is TGTGCCAGCAGTTCACTAACCGGGACTAGCGGGAGTTCCTACGAGCAGTACTTC. Residues: CASSSLTGTSGSSYEQYF. The V and J genes are TRBV11-2 and TRBJ2-7; 14 bases fit TRBD2. The CDR3 totals 18 residues. Germline loops: CDR1 SGHAT, CDR2 FQNNGV. Losses at the gene ends were 6 bases for V and 1 base for J; bases not matched to a gene: 11.

CDR3 DNA sequence: TGTGCCAGCAGCTATCCTCTGGGTAGCGGGACCTACGAGCAGTACTTC. It specifies CASSYPLGSGTYEQYF. This chain uses TRBV11-2 with TRBJ2-7, with TRBD2 matching 8 bases. The CDR3 has 16 amino acids. V was pared by 4 bases and J by 2 bases, with 10 bases of the junction left unmatched. Germline lookup yields CDR1 SGHAT and CDR2 FQNNGV.

V gene TRBV28 combines with J gene TRBJ2-7, with D possibly TRBD1 on 6 matching bases. V gave up 1 base and J gave up 5 bases, with 18 bases separating them. The CDR3 loop spans 16 amino acids. The germline gives CDR1 MDHEN, CDR2 SYDVKM. The CDR3 is CASSLSGLLRGHEQYF. Here the CDR3 DNA reads TGTGCCAGCAGTTTATCAGGACTTCTCAGGGGCCACGAGCAGTACTTC. The full variable domain, in which reference TRBV28 and TRBJ2-7 provide the parts outside the CDR3, is DVKVTQSSRYLVKRTGEKVFLECVQDMDHENMFWYRQDPGLGLRLIYFSYDVKMKEKGDIPEGYSVSREKKERFSLILESASTNQTSMYLCASSLSGLLRGHEQYFGPGTRLTVT.

This clone has just one count. V is TRBV28 and J is TRBJ2-7, with 10 positions matching TRBD1. The CDR3 contains 14 residues. The V gene's germline CDR1 is MDHEN and CDR2 SYDVKM. J was trimmed by 0 bases and V by 4 bases; bases with no gene match: 0. For the CDR3, the DNA is TGTGCCAGCAGTTGGACAGGGGGCTCCTACGAGCAGTACTTC. Protein product: CASSWTGGSYEQYF.

This clone is a singleton in its sample. One junction end does not reproduce the germline sequence, and a read error may be involved. Other DNA variants within this sample encode the same CDR3. The chain joins TRBV11-2 to TRBJ2-1; TRBD2 is a possible D gene (5 bases). Germline assignment: CDR1 SGHAT and CDR2 FQNNGV. The CDR3 is 13 amino acids. CDR3 sequence: CASSLERINEQFF. The CDR3 DNA is TGTGCTAGCAGCTTAGAGCGGATCAATGAGCAGTTCTTC.

This clone was observed a single time. The gene calls are TRBV5-5 and TRBJ1-6, with D perhaps matching TRBD1 (5 bases). V gave up 4 bases and J gave up 4 bases, with 12 bases separating them. The CDR3 extends over 15 amino acids. Germline V gene sequence: CDR1 SGHKS, CDR2 YYEKEE (reference sequence). The CDR3, as DNA: TGTGCCAGCAGCAACCCAGGGTTATATAATTCACCCCTCCACTTT. It specifies CASSNPGLYNSPLHF. The whole variable domain, remainder taken from reference TRBV5-5 and TRBJ1-6, is DAGVTQSPTHLIKTRGQQVTLRCSPISGHKSVSWYQQVLGQGPQFIFQYYEKEERGRGNFPDRFSARQFPNYSSELNVNALLLGDSALYLCASSNPGLYNSPLHFGNGTRLTVT.

This chain joins TRBV4-1 and TRBJ1-5; D not resolved. Germline V CDR1 and CDR2: MGHRA, YSYEKL. The CDR3 covers 16 residues. V was cut by 0 bases and J by 2 bases, with 11 bases left in between. The CDR3, as DNA: TGCGCCAGCAGCCAAGATCCGGGTAATGGCAATCAGCCCCAGCATTTT. Its protein product is CASSQDPGNGNQPQHF.

The chain recombines TRBV21-1 with TRBJ2-7; TRBD1, the table's D call, was not compared with the DNA. TRBV21-1 is a listed pseudogene. This CDR3 comprises 15 residues. CDR3 coding DNA: TGTGCCAGCAGCAAAAAAACAGGGTCTTGTTACGAGCAGTACTTC. It is translated as CASSKKTGSCYEQYF.

The genes are TRBV6-4 and TRBJ1-1; 8 nucleotides agree with TRBD1. The ends lost 6 bases at V and 6 bases at J; junction bases unmatched: 9. This CDR3 spans 14 amino acids. Germline CDR1 and CDR2: MRHNA and SNTAGT. The CDR3 protein is CASRRGQGTSEAFF. The DNA of the CDR3 is TGTGCCAGCAGGCGTGGACAGGGTACGTCTGAAGCTTTCTTT.

This clone was recorded a few times. The rearrangement joins TRBV6-5 to TRBJ1-5, with TRBD1 matching over 10 bases. The CDR3 extends over 14 amino acids. Germline-derived CDR1 and CDR2 are MNHEY and SVGAGI. J lost 5 bases, V lost 6 bases, and 4 bases had no gene match. The CDR3 is CASRRQGADQPQHF. The CDR3 DNA reads TGTGCCAGCAGGAGACAGGGGGCGGATCAGCCCCAGCATTTT.